The sample holds many counts of the clone carrying this TCR beta chain. Its antigen is not known. The sample is drawn from a study of T cells after yellow fever vaccination. On the study more broadly: Any fraction with a low cell number was prepared using SMART-Seq v4 Ultra Low Input.

Findings and caveats of the study: Clones from primary vaccination mostly reappeared after the booster (96% CD4, around 90% CD8).

5'RACE template switching produced TCR cDNA carrying a universal primer site and UMIs. One entry per CDR3 protein, called by TCRdb with MiXCR from the 5' RACE reads. The repertoire holds 29,000 or so distinct CDR3 sequences, with around 5% as singletons. The CDR3 has 21 amino acids. V lost 1 base and J lost 0; bases outside the gene matches: 14. The specimen was CD8+ T cells sorted from PBMCs, collected 10 days after the yellow fever booster vaccination. The V and J genes are TRBV12-3 or TRBV12-4 and TRBJ2-2; 10 positions match TRBD2. The receptor's source is a man in his thirties or forties who received the YFV17D yellow fever vaccine. DNA for the CDR3: TGTGCCAGCAGTTTAGGGACTAGCGGAGCGTACCGCCCTTCGAACACCGGGGAGCTGTTTTTT. Residues: CASSLGTSGAYRPSNTGELFF.